Shown below are 21 T cell receptor beta chains from a single sample sequenced in a study of human T cells and chemical hapten exposure. TCRdb re-analysed the RACE reads in MiXCR, keeping a single row per CDR3 protein. The data contain approximately 90,000 distinct CDR3 sequences, roughly 8% of them singletons. Time point given: healthy volunteer bleed at 2 weeks. Whole blood, unfractionated, served as the material for total RNA extraction. Sample: whole blood. These receptors were collected from a female donor in good health. Some clones in this sample may be carry-over from other donors' samples.

This sequence joins TRBV28 and TRBJ2-7; 7 bases agree with TRBD1. Germline CDR1 is MDHEN and CDR2 is SYDVKM. This CDR3 spans 14 amino acids. With V trimmed by 7 bases and J by 4 bases, 10 bases remained unmatched. The CDR3 loop reads CASNENYRGYEQYF. The CDR3, as DNA: TGTGCCAGCAATGAGAATTACAGGGGTTACGAGCAGTACTTC.

This clonotype came up a few times. The chain links TRBV19 to TRBJ2-1, with 9 nucleotides matching TRBD2. CDR3 size: 15 residues. Germline V CDR1 and CDR2: LNHDA, SQIVND (reference sequence). V gave up 5 bases and J gave up 2 bases; unmatched junction bases: 4. The CDR3 DNA follows: TGTGCCAGTAGTCCCGGGACTAGCCCCTACAATGAGCAGTTCTTC. This encodes CASSPGTSPYNEQFF.

This clonotype was found a few times. CDR3: CATGQGPEQYF. The CDR3 DNA is TGTGCCACGGGACAGGGCCCTGAGCAGTACTTC. V is TRBV6-2 or TRBV6-3 and J is TRBJ2-7, with 9 bases identical to TRBD1. The CDR3 is 11 amino acids. The ends lost 10 bases at V and 7 bases at J; junction bases unmatched: 5. Germline CDR1 and CDR2: MNHEY and SVGEGT.

This clonotype appeared a few times. In DNA form, the CDR3 reads TGTGCCAGCAGCACCCAAGATTATGGCTACACCTTC. It encodes CASSTQDYGYTF. The chain joins TRBV5-5 to TRBJ1-2; no clear D. Per germline, CDR1 SGHKS and CDR2 YYEKEE (reference sequence). V dropped 4 bases and J dropped 5 bases, with 9 bases sitting between them. The CDR3 sequence is 12 residues long.

This clonotype showed up just a few times. This sequence joins TRBV4-3 and TRBJ2-5, with D possibly TRBD1 on 6 matching bases. The germline V gene has CDR1 LGHNA and CDR2 YSLEER. The CDR3 is made up of 14 amino acids. V dropped 0 bases and J dropped 5 bases, with 10 bases sitting between them. DNA of the CDR3: TGCGCCAGCAGCCAAGACCCCCAGGGGGAGACCCAGTACTTC. It is translated as CASSQDPQGETQYF.

The CDR3 sequence is CASSQEGPPVAGELFF. The CDR3 DNA reads as TGCGCCAGCAGCCAAGAAGGCCCCCCCGTGGCCGGGGAGCTGTTTTTT. V usage is TRBV4-1 and J usage is TRBJ2-2; D is ambiguous. The CDR3 is made up of 16 amino acids. Deletions cut 0 bases from V and 6 bases from J, with 14 bases between. Looked up from germline, CDR1 is MGHRA and CDR2 is YSYEKL.

Worth noting for this clonotype: A much larger clone lies one base from this, so it may be a read error. This chain links TRBV9 with TRBJ2-3, with 8 bases lining up with TRBD1. The CDR3 runs 14 residues. CDR1 SGDLS and CDR2 YYNGEE come from the germline V gene. The V gene end was trimmed by 4 bases and the J gene end by 0 bases; junction bases not matched to a gene: 1. CDR3 residues: CASSRDRSTDTQYF. The CDR3 DNA sequence: TGTGCCAGCAGCCGGGACAGGAGCACAGATACGCAGTATTTT.

Points on this clonotype: A read error may produce the germline difference seen at one junction end. V gene TRBV2 combines with J gene TRBJ1-5; no clear D gene. This CDR3 region has 13 residues. Per the germline V gene, CDR1 is SNHLY and CDR2 is FYNNEI. The CDR3 sequence is CTSRAYSNQPQHF. The DNA of the CDR3 is TGTACCAGCCGGGCATATAGCAATCAGCCCCAGCATTTT.

The chain employs TRBV7-3 and TRBJ1-5; D is undetermined. V was trimmed by 5 bases and J by 2 bases, leaving 7 bases between them. Germline CDR1 SGHTA, CDR2 FQGTGA. The length of the CDR3 is 13 residues. In nucleotides, the CDR3 is TGTGCCAGCAGCCCCGCTGGCAATCAGCCCCAGCATTTT. Protein sequence: CASSPAGNQPQHF.

Ten or more counts support this clonotype. V and J are TRBV9 and TRBJ2-7, with 12 bases that match TRBD2. The V gene end was trimmed by 3 bases and the J gene end by 7 bases; junction bases not matched to a gene: 2. The CDR3 consists of 13 residues. The V gene's germline CDR1 is SGDLS and CDR2 YYNGEE. CDR3 region: CASSGLAGEEQYF. The CDR3 nucleotides are TGTGCCAGCAGCGGACTAGCGGGAGAGGAGCAGTACTTC.

The rearrangement joins TRBV20-1 to TRBJ2-7; D unclear. Trimming shortened V by 0 bases and J by 0 bases, and 6 bases separated the two germline ends. The CDR3 has 13 amino acids. Germline-derived CDR1 and CDR2 are DFQATT and SNEGSKA (reference sequence). The CDR3 DNA is TGCAGTGCTAGAGATCCGCGCTCCTACGAGCAGTACTTC. Protein: CSARDPRSYEQYF.

There are many counts of this clonotype. The rearrangement joins TRBV7-3 to TRBJ2-7, with 8 bases identical to TRBD2. The CDR3 runs 14 residues. The germline gives CDR1 SGHTA, CDR2 FQGTGA. The ends lost 0 bases at V and 2 bases at J; junction bases unmatched: 0. The chain's CDR3 is CASSLTSGAYEQYF. The CDR3 DNA is TGTGCCAGCAGCTTAACTAGCGGGGCCTACGAGCAGTACTTC.

The V gene is TRBV19, the J gene TRBJ1-2; no clear D gene. Germline V gene lookup returns CDR1 LNHDA and CDR2 SQIVND (reference sequence). The V end lost 3 bases, the J end lost 1 base, and 6 bases lay between the germline ends. The CDR3 runs 13 residues. Here the CDR3 reads CASSMEGNYGYTF. CDR3 sequence (DNA): TGTGCCAGTAGTATGGAGGGTAACTATGGCTACACCTTC.

This clonotype was counted many times. The chain recombines TRBV28 with TRBJ1-1, with D possibly being TRBD1 (6 bases). The CDR3 has 12 residues. CDR1 and CDR2 (germline): MDHEN, SYDVKM. V lost 4 bases and J 6 bases, leaving 9 bases between the germline ends. CDR3 residues: CASSSQGPEAFF. The CDR3 DNA follows: TGTGCCAGCAGTTCGCAGGGGCCTGAAGCTTTCTTT.

On this clonotype itself: An end of the junction differs from the germline gene, which may be a read error. This chain joins TRBV19 and TRBJ1-5; D is undetermined. The CDR3 sequence is 14 residues long. CDR1 and CDR2 from the germline V gene are LNHDA and SQIVND (reference sequence). CDR3 bases: TGTGCCAGTAGTCCACGTCTTAGCAATAAGCCCCAGCATTTT. It specifies CASSPRLSNKPQHF.

This clonotype was counted at least ten times. The V gene is TRBV7-8, the J gene TRBJ1-1; 8 positions match TRBD1. Germline V lookup: CDR1 SGHVS, CDR2 FQNEAQ. Trimming at V came to 5 bases and at J to 4 bases, leaving 21 bases not matched to a gene. The CDR3 spans 19 residues. Here the CDR3 DNA reads TGTGCCAGCAGCAATTTTTGGGAAGGACAGGGTGAGGTCGGCACTGAAGCTTTCTTT. Amino acid sequence: CASSNFWEGQGEVGTEAFF.

The CDR3 DNA reads TGTGCCAGCAGCGTTACCGGGACAGTCTCAAATGAGCAGTTCTTC. It is translated as CASSVTGTVSNEQFF. The genes are TRBV9 and TRBJ2-1; the match to TRBD1 covers 7 bases. CDR1 and CDR2 (germline): SGDLS, YYNGEE. Trimming at V came to 2 bases and at J to 7 bases, leaving 9 bases not matched to a gene. This CDR3 spans 15 amino acids.

This chain joins TRBV10-3 and TRBJ2-2; D assignment may be TRBD1 or TRBD2 (5 bases each). Germline V gene sequence: CDR1 ENHRY, CDR2 SYGVKD. The CDR3 is 15 amino acids. The V gene lost 6 bases and the J gene lost 0 bases, with 11 bases spanning the gap. The CDR3 protein is CAIRGTVANTGELFF. The CDR3, as DNA: TGTGCCATCAGGGGGACCGTCGCGAACACCGGGGAGCTGTTTTTT.

This clonotype was detected ten times or more. The V gene is TRBV29-1, the J gene TRBJ2-2; D unclear. CDR3 length equals 11 residues. CDR1 SQVTM and CDR2 ANQGSEA come from the germline V gene. Trimming took off 6 bases at V and 2 bases at J, with 4 bases between the two ends. This CDR3 is CSVKNTGELFF. DNA of the CDR3: TGCAGCGTCAAAAACACCGGGGAGCTGTTTTTT.

DNA for the CDR3: TGCGCCAGCAGCCAATATCCGGAGGCCACCGGGGAGCTGTTTTTT. This encodes CASSQYPEATGELFF. The chain couples TRBV4-3 to TRBJ2-2, with a weak D call TRBD2 (5 bases). Per germline, CDR1 LGHNA and CDR2 YSLEER. V shed 2 bases and J shed 4 bases, with 11 bases lying between them. The CDR3 loop spans 15 amino acids.

V usage is TRBV7-9 and J usage is TRBJ2-5; 9 bases are shared with TRBD1. This CDR3 region has 15 residues. Germline loops: CDR1 SEHNR, CDR2 FQNEAQ (reference sequence). V shed 5 bases and J 5 bases; nucleotides not matched to a gene: 9. Here the CDR3 reads CASSLPGQGLETQYF. DNA of the CDR3: TGTGCCAGCAGCCTCCCGGGACAGGGTCTGGAGACCCAGTACTTC.